This record covers a single T cell receptor beta chain. The antigen remains unidentified. The CDR3 consists of 15 residues. Germline V gene sequence: CDR1 SEHNR, CDR2 FQNEAQ (reference sequence). Trimming cost V 5 bases and J 3 bases; bases outside gene matches: 4. The data derive from a study of T cells in Graves' hyperthyroidism and ophthalmopathy. Patients counted as stable if ophthalmopathy did not develop within 18 months. The study based diagnoses on clinical symptoms, serum thyroxine and TRAb, thyroid ultrasound and orbital computed tomography. Template material for amplifying TCR beta CDR3 regions consisted of RNA transcripts. A set of HTBI primers served as the primers for a first-round RT-PCR of the TCR CDR3. TCRdb recomputed calls from the multiplex PCR reads with MiXCR, one row per CDR3 protein. The data contain more than 350,000 distinct CDR3 sequences, approximately 15% of them singletons.

Study results and limitations: Researchers found most expanded thyroid clonotypes above 0.001 in blood as well. From stable hyperthyroidism, ophthalmopathy was set apart by a 13 V-J model.

This clonotype was sampled from a woman between 25 and 40 years old with Graves' hyperthyroidism. This chain uses TRBV7-9 with TRBJ2-7; 13 nucleotides agree with TRBD2. Sequencing was done on a sample of blood. The chain's CDR3 is CASSHRLAGGYEQYF. The CDR3 DNA reads as TGTGCCAGCAGCCACAGACTAGCGGGAGGCTACGAGCAGTACTTC. Combining the CDR3 with reference TRBV7-9 and TRBJ2-7 gives the whole variable domain DTGVSQNPRHKITKRGQNVTFRCDPISEHNRLYWYRQTLGQGPEFLTYFQNEAQLEKSRLLSDRFSAERPKGSFSTLEIQRTEQGDSAMYLCASSHRLAGGYEQYFGPGTRLTVT.